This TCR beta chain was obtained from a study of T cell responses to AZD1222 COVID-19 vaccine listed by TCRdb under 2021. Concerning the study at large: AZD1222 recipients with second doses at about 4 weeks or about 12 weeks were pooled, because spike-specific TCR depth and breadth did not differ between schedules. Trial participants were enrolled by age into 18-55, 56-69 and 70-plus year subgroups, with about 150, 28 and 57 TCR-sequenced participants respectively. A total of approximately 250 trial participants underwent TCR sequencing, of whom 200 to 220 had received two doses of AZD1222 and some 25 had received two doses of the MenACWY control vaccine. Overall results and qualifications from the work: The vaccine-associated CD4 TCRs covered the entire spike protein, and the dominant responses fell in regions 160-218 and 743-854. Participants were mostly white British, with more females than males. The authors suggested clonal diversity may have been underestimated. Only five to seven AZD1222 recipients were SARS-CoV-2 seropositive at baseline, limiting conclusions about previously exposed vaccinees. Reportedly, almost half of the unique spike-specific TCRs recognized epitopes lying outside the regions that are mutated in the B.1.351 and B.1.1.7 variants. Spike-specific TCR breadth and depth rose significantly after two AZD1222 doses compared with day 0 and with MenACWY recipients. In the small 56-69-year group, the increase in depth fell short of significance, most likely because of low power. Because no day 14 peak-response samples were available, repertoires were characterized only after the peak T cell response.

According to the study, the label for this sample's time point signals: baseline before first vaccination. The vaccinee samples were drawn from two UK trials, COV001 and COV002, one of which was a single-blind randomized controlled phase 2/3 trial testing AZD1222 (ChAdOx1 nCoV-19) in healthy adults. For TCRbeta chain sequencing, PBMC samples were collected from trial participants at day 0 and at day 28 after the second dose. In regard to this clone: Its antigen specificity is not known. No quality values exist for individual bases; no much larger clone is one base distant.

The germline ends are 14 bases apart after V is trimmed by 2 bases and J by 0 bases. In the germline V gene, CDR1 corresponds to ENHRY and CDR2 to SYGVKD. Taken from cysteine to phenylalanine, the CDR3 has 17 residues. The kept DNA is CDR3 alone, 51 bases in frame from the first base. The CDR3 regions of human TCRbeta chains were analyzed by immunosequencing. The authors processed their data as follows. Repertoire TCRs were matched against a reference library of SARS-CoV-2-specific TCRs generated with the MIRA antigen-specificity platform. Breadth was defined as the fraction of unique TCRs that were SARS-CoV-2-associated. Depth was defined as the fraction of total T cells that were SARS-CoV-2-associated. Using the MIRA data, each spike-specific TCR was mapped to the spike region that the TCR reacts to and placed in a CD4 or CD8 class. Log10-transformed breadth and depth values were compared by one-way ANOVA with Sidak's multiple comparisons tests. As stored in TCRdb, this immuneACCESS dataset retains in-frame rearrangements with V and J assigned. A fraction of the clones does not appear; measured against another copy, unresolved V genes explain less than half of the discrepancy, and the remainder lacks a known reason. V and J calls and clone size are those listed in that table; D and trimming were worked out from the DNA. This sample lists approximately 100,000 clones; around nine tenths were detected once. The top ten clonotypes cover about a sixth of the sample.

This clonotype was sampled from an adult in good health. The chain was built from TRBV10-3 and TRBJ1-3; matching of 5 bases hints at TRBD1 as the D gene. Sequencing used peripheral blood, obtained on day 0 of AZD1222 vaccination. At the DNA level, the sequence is TGTGCCATCAGTGAGGCCCCCCAGGGAAACTCTGGAAACACCATATATTTT. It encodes CAISEAPQGNSGNTIYF.